This record looks at one T cell receptor beta chain sequence and its context. This specimen comes from a study of blood T cell repertoires in COVID-19. The data were produced by immunoSEQ multiplex PCR, yet TCRdb's version contains in-frame clones alone and is incomplete. The sample has around 150,000 clones; approximately 81% are singletons. This CDR3 comprises 13 residues. The germline V and J ends were trimmed by 3 bases and 11 bases, with 16 bases remaining between them. The germline V gene encodes CDR1 WNHNN and CDR2 SYGVQD (reference sequence). Sequencing input: peripheral blood. This receptor was obtained from a human donor with acute or convalescent COVID-19. The donor label of this sample is uncertain. The chain links TRBV10-1 to TRBJ1-1; D is unclear. CDR3 sequence reads: CASSDPKGARAFF. CDR3 nucleotide sequence: TGCGCCAGCAGTGACCCAAAAGGAGCGCGGGCTTTCTTT.